The subject of this entry is one T cell receptor beta chain. This entry is derived from a study of shared clonotypes between healthy human individuals. When replicate PCRs were run on unsorted PBMC, they used about 300 ng DNA, approximately 30,000 T cell genomes. In the authors' workflow: ImmunoSEQ only sent back junction sequences with no quality scores, so filtering was done differently. Only in-frame clones appear in the TCRdb table, and some are missing; sequencing was by immunoSEQ multiplex PCR. That table supplies the V and J calls and clone size; D and trimming were determined from the DNA. The sample includes 450,000 to 500,000 clones, approximately 82% of them seen just once. CDR1 is SQVTM and CDR2 is ANQGSEA in the germline V gene. V dropped 3 bases and J dropped 2 bases, with 5 bases sitting between them. CDR3 size: 13 residues. For unsorted samples, genomic DNA was extracted from 75 million to 90 million PBMCs.

The V call is TRBV29-1, the J call TRBJ2-6; D gene uncertain. Sequences were obtained from PBMCs. This sequence originates from a woman in her thirties or forties in good health. Some clones in this sample may be carry-over from other donors' samples. The CDR3, as DNA: TGCAGCGTTGAGTGGGCTGGGGCCAACGTCCTGACTTTC. Translation: CSVEWAGANVLTF.